This T cell receptor beta chain was captured in a study of T cell responses to AZD1222 COVID-19 vaccine. Study-wide results and limits: The study found Spike-specific TCR breadth and depth rose after two AZD1222 doses. Close to half of all spike-specific TCRs reportedly target regions of the variants that are unmutated. In a largely white British group with more females than males, clonal diversity was possibly underestimated.

Some clones are missing from TCRdb's copy, which holds only in-frame ones; the method was immunoSEQ multiplex PCR. The sample comprises around 130,000 clones, 75% to 90% of which are singletons, and under 2% rests with the top ten. Trimming at V came to 7 bases and at J to 8 bases, leaving 10 bases not matched to a gene. This CDR3 spans 14 amino acids. The germline V gene encodes CDR1 LGHNT and CDR2 FRNRAP. Concerning this clone itself: Its antigen is undetermined.

The TCR sequence derives from an adult in good health. The V call is TRBV12-5, the J call TRBJ2-1; 8 nucleotides agree with TRBD2. The material was peripheral blood, obtained on day 0 of AZD1222 vaccination. DNA for the CDR3: TGTGCTAGTGAAAGAGGACTAGCACACGATGAGCAGTTCTTC. It codes for CASERGLAHDEQFF.